This is a list of T cell receptor beta chains from one sample in a study of blood T cells in healthy people across ages. TCRdb independently ran MiXCR on the 5' RACE reads; one entry per CDR3 protein. The sample lists approximately 1,000,000 distinct CDR3 sequences; about two fifths were seen once. Source material: blood. These receptors were obtained from a man between 18 and 29 years old in good health. Each CDR3 is given with its conserved first and last residue. Fields, in order: V gene, D gene, J gene, clone size, CDR3 DNA, CDR3 protein. The D gene is left open where the match is weak. A row's size may be missing; if present it is once, few, many or a size class.

TRBV5-6,TRBD1,TRBJ1-4,few,TGTGCCAGCAGCTTGGGATTCGTATCCCTCGGGGACAGGAGGAATGAAAAACTGTTTTTT,CASSLGFVSLGDRRNEKLFF
TRBV21-1,NA,TRBJ2-7,NA,TGTGCCAGCAGCAAAGTGGTTAGTTCAGCGTCCTACGAGCAGTACTTC,CASSKVVSSASYEQYF
TRBV20-1,NA,TRBJ1-4,NA,TGCAGTGCTAGAGACGGGGGGGCTACGGAAAAACTGTTTTTT,CSARDGGATEKLFF
TRBV20-1,NA,TRBJ2-1,NA,TGCAGTGCTGCAACAGGCAACCCAGCCGTCTACAATGAGCAGTTCTTC,CSAATGNPAVYNEQFF
TRBV7-3,NA,TRBJ2-3,few,TGTGCCAGCAGGTCACAGGGAGATGATACGCAGTATTTT,CASRSQGDDTQYF
TRBV5-1,NA,TRBJ2-3,many,TGCGCCAGCAGCTTCCACAGGAGCTCCACAGATACGCAGTATTTT,CASSFHRSSTDTQYF
TRBV4-3,TRBD2,TRBJ2-2,NA,TGCGCCAGCAGCCAAGATTTTGGGCGGGGGGCGGGGACCGGGGAGCTGTTTTTT,CASSQDFGRGAGTGELFF
TRBV6-1,NA,TRBJ2-6,NA,TGTGCCAGCAGTGAAAGGGGGGTTCCCCCCTCTGGGGCCAACGTCCTGACTTTC,CASSERGVPPSGANVLTF
TRBV5-6,TRBD2,TRBJ2-4,NA,TGTGCCAGCAGCCATGGGCGGGAGAGGGGCTACCAAAACATTCAGTACTTC,CASSHGRERGYQNIQYF
TRBV28,NA,TRBJ1-1,NA,TGTGCCAGCAGACGGATTACGGCTGAAGCTTTCTTT,CASRRITAEAFF
TRBV4-3,NA,TRBJ1-3,few,TGCGCCAGCAGCCAAGACTGGACTGATGGAAACACCATATATTTT,CASSQDWTDGNTIYF
TRBV2,NA,TRBJ1-1,NA,TGTGCCAGCAGTGAAGATAGGGTAAGCACTGAAGCTTTCTTT,CASSEDRVSTEAFF
TRBV12-3/TRBV12-4,NA,TRBJ1-5,NA,TGTGCCAGCAATCGACTGAGCCAGCCCCAGCATTTT,CASNRLSQPQHF
TRBV2,TRBD1,TRBJ1-4,few,TGTGCCAGCAGTGGACAGGGGGGATACGAAAAACTGTTTTTT,CASSGQGGYEKLFF
TRBV20-1,TRBD1,TRBJ1-6,NA,TGCAGTGCAAAAATGACAGGGGAAGGCTCACCCCTCCACTTT,CSAKMTGEGSPLHF
TRBV2,NA,TRBJ1-5,NA,TGTGCCAGCAGTGCGATGAGGGGGGATCAGCCCCAGCATTTT,CASSAMRGDQPQHF
TRBV6-5,TRBD1,TRBJ1-1,NA,TGTGCCAGCGCTCTCAGGGGGCGGGACACTGAAGCTTTCTTT,CASALRGRDTEAFF
TRBV5-1,NA,TRBJ2-7,NA,TGCGCCAGCAGCTTGAGCCAGAGAAAAACCTACAATGAGCAGTACTTC,CASSLSQRKTYNEQYF
TRBV3-1,NA,TRBJ2-1,NA,TGTGCCAGCAGCCAAGTTAAGGATGAGCAGTTCTTC,CASSQVKDEQFF
TRBV24-1,NA,TRBJ2-2,NA,TGTGCCACCAGTGATTCCCCCCAAACGAACACCGGGGAGCTGTTTTTT,CATSDSPQTNTGELFF
TRBV4-3,TRBD1,TRBJ1-4,NA,TGCGCCAGCAGCCAAGAAGGGGGCGAGGGTGAAAAACTGTTTTTT,CASSQEGGEGEKLFF
TRBV20-1,TRBD2,TRBJ2-3,NA,TGCAGTGCTAGCAATAGCGGGGTTGGCACAGATACGCAGTATTTT,CSASNSGVGTDTQYF
TRBV14,NA,TRBJ1-2,NA,TGTGCCAGCAGCCAAGATTCAGGGTGGGACTATGGCTACACCTTC,CASSQDSGWDYGYTF
TRBV6-6,NA,TRBJ2-5,NA,TGTGCCAGCAGCTCGGACAGTCAAGAGACCCACTACTTC,CASSSDSQETHYF
TRBV6-2/TRBV6-3,NA,TRBJ2-3,NA,TGTGTCAGCAGTCCCAGACTAGGTGGAGATAGGCAGTATTTT,CVSSPRLGGDRQYF
TRBV20-1,NA,TRBJ2-1,few,TGCACCCCGGACGGAAAAAATGAGCAGTTCTTC,CTPDGKNEQFF
TRBV12-3/TRBV12-4,TRBD2,TRBJ2-3,NA,TGTGCCAGCTTCGCTAGCGGGGGCACAGATACGCAGTATTTT,CASFASGGTDTQYF
TRBV7-2,NA,TRBJ1-1,few,TGTGCCAGCAGCTTAGGGTGGGGGTCGCGGTACACTGAAGCTTTCTTT,CASSLGWGSRYTEAFF
TRBV12-3/TRBV12-4,TRBD1,TRBJ2-1,NA,TGTGCCAGCAGTGCCGACAGGGTCAATGAGCAGTTCTTC,CASSADRVNEQFF
TRBV6-5,NA,TRBJ1-2,many,TGTGCCAGCAGTTATTGGCCCTCCGGGAAGTATGGCTACACCTTC,CASSYWPSGKYGYTF
TRBV20-1,NA,TRBJ2-7,few,TGCAGTGCTCTAATCTCCTACGAGCAGTACTTC,CSALISYEQYF
TRBV5-1,NA,TRBJ2-2,NA,TGCGCCAGCAGCGTGAGGGACGACGGCTCCGGGGAGCTGTTTTTT,CASSVRDDGSGELFF
TRBV20-1,NA,TRBJ2-7,NA,TGCAGTGCTAGAGATCTCGGCTACAATGAGCAGTACTTC,CSARDLGYNEQYF
TRBV6-2/TRBV6-3,NA,TRBJ2-2,NA,TGTGCCAGCAGTGCTCCGCCTAGGTCCACCGGGGAGCTGTTTTTT,CASSAPPRSTGELFF
TRBV6-5,TRBD1,TRBJ1-2,NA,TGTGCCAGCACTCCGGACACCGGGACAGGGGTCTATGGCTACACCTTC,CASTPDTGTGVYGYTF
TRBV12-3/TRBV12-4,NA,TRBJ1-3,NA,TGTGCCAGCAGTTTCCCGGGAAGCTCTGGAAACACCATATATTTT,CASSFPGSSGNTIYF
TRBV7-3,NA,TRBJ2-1,few,TGTGCCAGCAGCTTCGATGTAAGCGGCAATGAGCAGTTCTTC,CASSFDVSGNEQFF
TRBV2,NA,TRBJ2-2,NA,TGTGCCAGCAGTGGGGACTCAAAGAACACCGGGGAGCTGTTTTTT,CASSGDSKNTGELFF
TRBV5-1,NA,TRBJ1-1,NA,TGCGCCAGCAGCTTTGCAGGGCGGACTGAAGCTTTCTTT,CASSFAGRTEAFF
TRBV6-5,NA,TRBJ2-5,few,TGTGCCAGCAGTTACTCGACGGGCTACCCGGAGACCCAGTACTTC,CASSYSTGYPETQYF
TRBV7-2,TRBD2,TRBJ2-1,few,TGTGCCAGCAGCTCACGCGGGGGGGTTTACAATGAGCAGTTCTTC,CASSSRGGVYNEQFF
TRBV12-3/TRBV12-4,NA,TRBJ2-3,NA,TGTGCCAGCAGTTTAGCTGTAAAGGGGAGCGCAGATACGCAGTATTTT,CASSLAVKGSADTQYF
TRBV14,NA,TRBJ1-2,NA,TGTGCCAGCAGCCCACGTAGCGTCTTCAATGGCTACACCTTC,CASSPRSVFNGYTF
TRBV28,NA,TRBJ2-7,NA,TGTGCCAGCAGTCCGACCGGGGCCGGCTACTACGAGCAGTACTTC,CASSPTGAGYYEQYF
TRBV3-1,NA,TRBJ1-2,NA,TGTGCCAGCAGCCAAGAAGGCAGGGGAACGCATGGCTACACCTTC,CASSQEGRGTHGYTF
TRBV6-5,TRBD1,TRBJ1-2,few,TGTGTCAGCAGTTACAGGGGACAGGGGAACTATGGCTACACCTTC,CVSSYRGQGNYGYTF
TRBV20-1,NA,TRBJ1-5,NA,TGCAGTGCTAGAGATCCAATGGATTGGGGAAACAATCAGCCCCAGCATTTT,CSARDPMDWGNNQPQHF
TRBV2,NA,TRBJ2-7,NA,TGTGCCAGCAATCCAATTGGACCGATTTCCTACGAGCAGTACTTC,CASNPIGPISYEQYF
TRBV12-3/TRBV12-4,NA,TRBJ1-5,NA,TGTGCCAGCAGCCGTAATCCGGGACACAAGTGGCCCCAGCATTTT,CASSRNPGHKWPQHF